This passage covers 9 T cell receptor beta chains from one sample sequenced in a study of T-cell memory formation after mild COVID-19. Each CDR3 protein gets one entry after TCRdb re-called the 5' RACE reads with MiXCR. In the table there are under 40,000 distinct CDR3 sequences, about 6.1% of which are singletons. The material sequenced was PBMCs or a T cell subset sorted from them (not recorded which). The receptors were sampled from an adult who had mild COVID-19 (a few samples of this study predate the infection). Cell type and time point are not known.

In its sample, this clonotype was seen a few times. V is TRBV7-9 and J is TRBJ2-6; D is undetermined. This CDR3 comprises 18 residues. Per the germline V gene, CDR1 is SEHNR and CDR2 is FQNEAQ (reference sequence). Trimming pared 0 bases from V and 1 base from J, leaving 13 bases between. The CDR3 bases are TGTGCCAGCAGCTTAGCAGGCTATGGGTTTTCTGGGGCCAACGTCCTGACTTTC. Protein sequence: CASSLAGYGFSGANVLTF.

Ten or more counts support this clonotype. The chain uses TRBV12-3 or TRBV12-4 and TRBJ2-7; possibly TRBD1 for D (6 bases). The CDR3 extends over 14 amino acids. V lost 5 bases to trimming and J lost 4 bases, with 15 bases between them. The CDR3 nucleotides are TGTGCCAGCAGTGTACCGGACAGAGGGTACGAGCAGTACTTC. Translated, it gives CASSVPDRGYEQYF.

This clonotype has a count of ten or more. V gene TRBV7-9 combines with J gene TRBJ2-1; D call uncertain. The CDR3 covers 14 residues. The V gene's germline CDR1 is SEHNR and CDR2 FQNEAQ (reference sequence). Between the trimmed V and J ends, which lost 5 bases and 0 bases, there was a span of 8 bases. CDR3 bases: TGTGCCAGCAGCGCCCCCGGCTCCTACAATGAGCAGTTCTTC. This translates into CASSAPGSYNEQFF.

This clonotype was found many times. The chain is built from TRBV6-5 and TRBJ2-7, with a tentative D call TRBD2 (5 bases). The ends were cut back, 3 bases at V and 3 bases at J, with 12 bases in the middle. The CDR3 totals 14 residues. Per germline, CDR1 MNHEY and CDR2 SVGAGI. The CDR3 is CASSYLRAGYEQYF. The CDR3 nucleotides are TGTGCCAGCAGTTATCTAAGGGCGGGCTACGAGCAGTACTTC.

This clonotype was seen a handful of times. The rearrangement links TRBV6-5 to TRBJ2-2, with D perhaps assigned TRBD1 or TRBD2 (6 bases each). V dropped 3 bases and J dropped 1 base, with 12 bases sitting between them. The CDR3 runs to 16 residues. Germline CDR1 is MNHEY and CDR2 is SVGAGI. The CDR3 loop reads CASSYYGGQNTGELFF. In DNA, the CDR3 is TGTGCCAGCAGTTATTATGGGGGGCAGAACACCGGGGAGCTGTTTTTT.

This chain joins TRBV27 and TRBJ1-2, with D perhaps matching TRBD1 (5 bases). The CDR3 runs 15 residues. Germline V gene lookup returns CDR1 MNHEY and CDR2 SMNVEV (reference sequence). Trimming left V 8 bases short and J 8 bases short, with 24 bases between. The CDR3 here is CASGSPRGGRGGYTF. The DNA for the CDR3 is TGTGCCAGCGGATCCCCGCGTGGGGGACGTGGGGGCTACACCTTC.

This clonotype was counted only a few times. The CDR3 bases are TGTGCCAGCAGTTTAGAGTCTTACGAGCAGTACTTC. As protein: CASSLESYEQYF. The chain links TRBV12-3 or TRBV12-4 to TRBJ2-7; D call uncertain. The CDR3 spans 12 residues. Trimming shortened V by 1 base and J by 4 bases, and 5 bases separated the two germline ends.

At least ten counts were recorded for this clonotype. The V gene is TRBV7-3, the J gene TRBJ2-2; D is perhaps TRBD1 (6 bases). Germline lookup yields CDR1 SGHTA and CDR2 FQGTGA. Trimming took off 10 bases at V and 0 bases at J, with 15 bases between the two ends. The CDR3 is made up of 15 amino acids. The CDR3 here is CATGTGQPNTGELFF. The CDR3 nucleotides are TGTGCCACGGGTACCGGACAGCCGAACACCGGGGAGCTGTTTTTT.

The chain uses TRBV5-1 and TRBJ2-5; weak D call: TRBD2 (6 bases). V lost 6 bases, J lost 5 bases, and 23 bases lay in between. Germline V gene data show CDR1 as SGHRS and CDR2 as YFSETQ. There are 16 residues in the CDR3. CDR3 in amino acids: CASTSGGAGGGETQYF. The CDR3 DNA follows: TGCGCCAGCACCTCTGGAGGGGCTGGAGGCGGGGAGACCCAGTACTTC.